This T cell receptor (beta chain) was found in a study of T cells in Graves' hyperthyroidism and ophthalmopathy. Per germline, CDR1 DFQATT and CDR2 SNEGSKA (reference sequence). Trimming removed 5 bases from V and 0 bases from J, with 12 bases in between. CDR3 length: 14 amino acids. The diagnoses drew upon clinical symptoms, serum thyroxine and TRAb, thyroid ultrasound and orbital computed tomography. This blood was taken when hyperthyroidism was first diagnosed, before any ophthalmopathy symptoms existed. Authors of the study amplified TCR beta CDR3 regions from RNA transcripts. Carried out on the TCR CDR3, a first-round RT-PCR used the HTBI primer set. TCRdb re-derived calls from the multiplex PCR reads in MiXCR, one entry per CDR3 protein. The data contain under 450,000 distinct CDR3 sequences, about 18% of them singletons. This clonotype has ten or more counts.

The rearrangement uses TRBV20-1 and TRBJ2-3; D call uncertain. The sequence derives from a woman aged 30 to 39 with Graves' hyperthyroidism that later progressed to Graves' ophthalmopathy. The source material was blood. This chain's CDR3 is CSARGWPSTDTQYF. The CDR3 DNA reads TGCAGTGCTCGAGGCTGGCCTAGCACAGATACGCAGTATTTT.